This T cell receptor beta chain came from a study of regulatory T cells in long-lasting Graves disease. Documented time point: newly diagnosed GD, antithyroid drugs for less than 3 months. PBMC RNA was the source of the TCR library. The guidelines of the American Thyroid Association were the basis for diagnosing Graves' disease. An endocrinology unit in Xi'an, China, supplied the patients. V gave up 6 bases and J gave up 0 bases; unmatched junction bases: 5. The V gene's germline CDR1 is SQVTM and CDR2 ANQGSEA. The length of the CDR3 is 15 residues. Researchers made TCR beta libraries by using iRepertoire HTBI primers and running Arm-PCR on CDR3 regions. TCRdb fed the multiplex PCR reads into MiXCR, producing one record per CDR3 protein. The sample has 580,000 or so distinct CDR3 sequences; roughly a sixth are singletons. Overall study results and limits: Persistent Graves' patients showed reduced TCR diversity versus newly diagnosed patients. Among the persistent patients, 2,741 public clonotypes were shared, more than the 950 to 1,000 shared among new patients.

A few counts support this clonotype. As yet, its antigen is unknown. This sample was shared with a second study, whose subject was T cells in Graves' hyperthyroidism and ophthalmopathy.

The origin of this receptor is a man aged 18 to 29 with Graves disease. This chain uses TRBV29-1 with TRBJ2-2; 9 nucleotides align to TRBD2. The sample consisted of peripheral blood mononuclear cells (PBMCs), taken at new diagnosis, from a patient treated with antithyroid drugs. The CDR3 is CSVDLAGPNTGELFF. The CDR3 DNA follows: TGCAGCGTCGATCTAGCGGGGCCGAACACCGGGGAGCTGTTTTTT.